One sample yielded the 20 T cell receptor beta chains listed below, sequenced in a study of response to subunit inactivated influenza vaccine. TCRdb re-analysed the RT-PCR reads in MiXCR, keeping a single row per CDR3 protein. The table lists about 830,000 distinct CDR3 sequences, less than 20% of them singletons, with 11% in the top ten. The material sequenced was PBMCs from blood, taken roughly 5 days after vaccination. These TCRs come from a man aged 45 to 65 who received an inactivated influenza vaccine.

The J gene is TRBJ2-1, the V gene TRBV4-3; 7 bases agree with TRBD2. J gave up 2 bases and V 5 bases, and 9 bases lay outside the gene matches. The CDR3 sequence is 16 residues long. Germline V gene lookup returns CDR1 LGHNA and CDR2 YSLEER. Written as DNA, the CDR3 is TGCGCCAGCAGCTCCTGGCTAGCGGAGACCTACAATGAGCAGTTCTTC. It translates to CASSSWLAETYNEQFF.

The sample holds a few counts of this clonotype. The chain combines TRBV25-1 with TRBJ2-5; TRBD2 aligns across 7 bases. V lost 3 bases and J lost 5; bases outside the gene matches: 15. CDR3 length: 17 residues. Looked up from germline, CDR1 is MGHDK and CDR2 is SYGVNS. The DNA for the CDR3 is TGTGCCAGCAGTGACCAGTATAGCGGGCCTTCAGTGGAGACCCAGTACTTC. Its protein product is CASSDQYSGPSVETQYF.

This chain uses TRBV12-3 or TRBV12-4 with TRBJ1-1; 8 bases match TRBD1. V dropped 3 bases and J dropped 7; count of bases not matched to a gene: 16. This CDR3 has 17 residues. The CDR3 bases are TGTGCCAGCAGTTTCTACAGGGGGGCGCAGATCTTGGATGAAGCTTTCTTT. The encoded protein is CASSFYRGAQILDEAFF.

This clonotype has a handful of counts. This chain uses TRBV20-1 with TRBJ2-3, with TRBD1 identical over 9 bases. V was clipped by 5 bases and J by 2 bases; unmatched bases: 14. From germline, CDR1 is DFQATT and CDR2 SNEGSKA (reference sequence). CDR3 length: 17 residues. The CDR3 region has the DNA TGCAGTGCTGCCGGGACAGGGATTGGCGGGGTCACAGATACGCAGTATTTT. Residues: CSAAGTGIGGVTDTQYF.

This clonotype occurred a few times. The chain employs TRBV7-2 and TRBJ2-2; 7 bases line up with TRBD2. Trimming removed 3 bases from V and 4 bases from J; junction bases left unmatched: 2. Germline V lookup: CDR1 SGHTA, CDR2 FQGNSA. There are 14 residues in the CDR3. CDR3 in amino acids: CASSFRGGTGELFF. Written as DNA, the CDR3 is TGTGCCAGCAGCTTTCGCGGGGGCACCGGGGAGCTGTTTTTT.

In its sample, this clonotype was seen a few times. The chain is built from TRBV6-2 or TRBV6-3 and TRBJ1-5; D not certain. The germline V gene encodes CDR1 MNHEY and CDR2 SVGEGT. The CDR3 length is 16 residues. Trimming left V 0 bases short and J 1 base short, with 10 bases between. In DNA form, the CDR3 reads TGTGCCAGCAGTTACTCGGGGATATTGAGCAATCAGCCCCAGCATTTT. Translated: CASSYSGILSNQPQHF.

This rearrangement joins TRBV5-6 to TRBJ2-7; 8 positions agree with TRBD1. CDR1 and CDR2 (germline): SGHDT, YYEEEE. This CDR3 has 15 residues. With 2 bases clipped from V and 3 bases from J, the junction kept 7 bases outside the gene matches. This chain's CDR3 is CASSFAGGNIYEQYF. DNA for the CDR3: TGTGCCAGCAGCTTCGCAGGGGGCAATATCTACGAGCAGTACTTC.

This clonotype was seen repeatedly, ten times or more. V and J are TRBV20-1 and TRBJ2-7; 7 bases agree with TRBD2. Germline V gene data show CDR1 as DFQATT and CDR2 as SNEGSKA (reference sequence). The CDR3 length is 12 residues. V was clipped by 0 bases and J by 10 bases; unmatched bases: 6. Here the CDR3 reads CSARDLGGNQYF. CDR3 bases: TGCAGTGCTAGAGATCTGGGAGGGAACCAGTACTTC.

This clonotype appeared a few times. The J gene is TRBJ2-5, the V gene TRBV20-1; 8 positions agree with TRBD2. V lost 1 base and J lost 5; bases outside the gene matches: 9. The CDR3 length is 15 residues. The germline CDR1 and CDR2 sequences are DFQATT and SNEGSKA (reference sequence). This CDR3 is CSARAGTSPGETQYF. The CDR3 DNA reads TGCAGTGCTAGAGCCGGGACTAGTCCCGGGGAGACCCAGTACTTC.

Many counts were recorded for this clonotype. J is TRBJ2-1 and V is TRBV4-3; 14 nucleotides agree with TRBD2. The germline V gene has CDR1 LGHNA and CDR2 YSLEER. This CDR3 spans 17 amino acids. J lost 7 bases, V lost 0 bases, and 5 bases had no gene match. The CDR3 loop reads CASSQETSGGASNEQFF. The DNA for the CDR3 is TGCGCCAGCAGCCAAGAGACTAGCGGGGGGGCGAGTAATGAGCAGTTCTTC.

This clonotype has more than one count but fewer than ten. This sequence joins TRBV30 and TRBJ2-2; 7 bases fit TRBD1. The CDR3 length is 15 residues. Germline V CDR1 and CDR2: GTSNPN, SVGIG (reference sequence). The V segment lost 6 bases and the J segment 3 bases; nucleotides outside the gene matches: 10. The CDR3: CACTKQGKYTGELFF. The CDR3 DNA reads as TGTGCCTGTACTAAACAGGGGAAATACACCGGGGAGCTGTTTTTT.

V and J are TRBV7-9 and TRBJ1-1; 7 bases fit TRBD1. Germline CDR1 reads SEHNR; CDR2 reads FQNEAQ (reference sequence). J lost 5 bases, V lost 5 bases, and 5 bases had no gene match. The CDR3 runs to 13 residues. CDR3 nucleotide sequence: TGTGCCAGCAGCACTCAACAGGGGACTGAAGCTTTCTTT. Translated: CASSTQQGTEAFF.

This clonotype was counted many times. The rearrangement uses TRBV27 and TRBJ2-5; TRBD1 is a possible D gene (6 bases). The CDR3 extends over 17 amino acids. The V gene lost 3 bases and the J gene lost 3 bases, with 20 bases spanning the gap. CDR1 is MNHEY, CDR2 SMNVEV, per germline (reference sequence). The CDR3 DNA sequence: TGTGCCAGCAGTTTGTATCCGGGTCCTAGGGGGAAAGAGACCCAGTACTTC. It encodes CASSLYPGPRGKETQYF.

This clonotype was detected a few times. The V call is TRBV9, the J call TRBJ2-5, with D possibly being TRBD2 (5 bases). CDR3 size: 15 residues. V was pared by 7 bases and J by 0 bases, with 16 bases between. Per the germline V gene, CDR1 is SGDLS and CDR2 is YYNGEE. In nucleotides, the CDR3 is TGTGCCAGCTCTAGTACAGACTATCACCAAGAGACCCAGTACTTC. It codes for CASSSTDYHQETQYF.

The CDR3: CASLPSGGGQETQYF. CDR3 coding DNA: TGTGCCAGCCTACCCTCTGGGGGCGGCCAAGAGACCCAGTACTTC. The chain links TRBV28 to TRBJ2-5; D is perhaps TRBD1 (6 bases). This CDR3 contains 15 residues. Trimming stripped 8 bases from V and 1 base from J, with 17 bases between. Germline V lookup: CDR1 MDHEN, CDR2 SYDVKM.

The chain uses TRBV30 and TRBJ1-4, with D tentatively TRBD1 (6 bases). CDR1 is GTSNPN, CDR2 SVGIG, per germline (reference sequence). The CDR3 contains 14 residues. The V and J ends lost 2 bases and 8 bases respectively, with 15 bases between them. The CDR3 is CAWSSRQVEEKLFF. The CDR3 DNA is TGTGCCTGGAGTAGCAGACAGGTAGAAGAAAAACTGTTTTTT.

V usage is TRBV20-1 and J usage is TRBJ2-2; possibly TRBD2 for D (6 bases). V was clipped by 1 base and J by 0 bases, with 6 bases between them. The length of the CDR3 is 14 residues. Germline V lookup: CDR1 DFQATT, CDR2 SNEGSKA (reference sequence). Written as DNA, the CDR3 is TGCAGTGCTAGAGGCGGGGCGAACACCGGGGAGCTGTTTTTT. Protein: CSARGGANTGELFF.

V usage is TRBV12-3 or TRBV12-4 and J usage is TRBJ1-1; D ambiguous. The CDR3 is 13 amino acids. V lost 3 bases and J lost 1, with 6 bases in between. CDR3 in DNA: TGTGCCAGCAGTTTCGGCTGGAACACTGAAGCTTTCTTT. It encodes CASSFGWNTEAFF.

This sequence joins TRBV12-3 or TRBV12-4 and TRBJ2-2; 7 positions agree with TRBD2. Germline trimming cut 3 bases from V and 6 bases from J; bases unmatched to any gene: 4. The CDR3 has 14 residues. CDR3 protein: CASSFGGSSGELFF. The CDR3 DNA sequence: TGTGCCAGCAGTTTCGGCGGGAGTTCCGGGGAGCTGTTTTTT.

The V call is TRBV14, the J call TRBJ2-7, with 8 nucleotides matching TRBD1. The V gene end was trimmed by 4 bases and the J gene end by 1 base; junction bases not matched to a gene: 9. The CDR3 is 16 amino acids. Germline assignment: CDR1 SGHDN and CDR2 FVKESK. For the CDR3, the DNA is TGTGCCAGCAGCCGGAGCGACAGGGGTTATTCCTACGAGCAGTACTTC. Protein product: CASSRSDRGYSYEQYF.